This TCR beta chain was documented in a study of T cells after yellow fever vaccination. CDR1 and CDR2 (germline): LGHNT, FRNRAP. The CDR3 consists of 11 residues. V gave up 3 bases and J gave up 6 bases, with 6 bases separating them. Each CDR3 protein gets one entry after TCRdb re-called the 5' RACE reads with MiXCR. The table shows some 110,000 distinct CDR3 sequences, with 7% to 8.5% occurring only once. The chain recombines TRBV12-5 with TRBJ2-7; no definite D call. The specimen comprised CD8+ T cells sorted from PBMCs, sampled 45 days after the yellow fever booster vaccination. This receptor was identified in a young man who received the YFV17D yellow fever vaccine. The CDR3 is CASGLSPEQYF. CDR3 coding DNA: TGTGCTAGTGGTTTAAGTCCCGAGCAGTACTTC.